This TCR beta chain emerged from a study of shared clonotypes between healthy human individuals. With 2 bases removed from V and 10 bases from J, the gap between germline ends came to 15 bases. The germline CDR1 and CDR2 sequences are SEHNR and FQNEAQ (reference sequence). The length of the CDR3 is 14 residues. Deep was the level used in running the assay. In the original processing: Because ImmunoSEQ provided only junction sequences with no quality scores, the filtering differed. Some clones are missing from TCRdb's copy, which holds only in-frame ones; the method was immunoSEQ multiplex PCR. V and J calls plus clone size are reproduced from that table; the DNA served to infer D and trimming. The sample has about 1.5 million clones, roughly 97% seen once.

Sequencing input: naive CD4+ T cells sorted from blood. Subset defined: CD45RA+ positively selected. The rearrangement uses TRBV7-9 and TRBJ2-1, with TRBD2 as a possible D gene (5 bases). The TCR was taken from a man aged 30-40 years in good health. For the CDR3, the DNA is TGTGCCAGCAGCTTAAACCCTGCACGAGGGGAGCAGTTCTTC. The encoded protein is CASSLNPARGEQFF.